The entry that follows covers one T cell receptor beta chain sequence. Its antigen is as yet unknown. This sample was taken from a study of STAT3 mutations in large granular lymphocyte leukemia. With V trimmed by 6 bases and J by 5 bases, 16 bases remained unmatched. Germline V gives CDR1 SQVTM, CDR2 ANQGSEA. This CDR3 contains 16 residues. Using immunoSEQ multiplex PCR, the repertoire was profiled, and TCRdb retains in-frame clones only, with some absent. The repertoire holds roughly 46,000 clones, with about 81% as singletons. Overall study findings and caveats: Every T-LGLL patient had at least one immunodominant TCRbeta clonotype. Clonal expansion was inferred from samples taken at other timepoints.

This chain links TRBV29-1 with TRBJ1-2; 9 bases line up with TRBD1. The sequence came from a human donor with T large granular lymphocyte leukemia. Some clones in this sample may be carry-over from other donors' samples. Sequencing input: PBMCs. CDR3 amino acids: CSVAELAGTGNYGYTF. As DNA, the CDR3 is TGCAGCGTCGCCGAGCTGGCCGGGACAGGGAATTATGGCTACACCTTC. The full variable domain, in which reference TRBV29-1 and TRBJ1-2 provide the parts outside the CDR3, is SAVISQKPSRDICQRGTSLTIQCQVDSQVTMMFWYRQQPGQSLTLIATANQGSEATYESGFVIDKFPISRPNLTFSTLTVSNMSPEDSSIYLCSVAELAGTGNYGYTFGSGTRLTVV.